The T cell receptor (beta chain) under discussion was sequenced for a study of cytomegalovirus exposure and HLA in healthy donors. Points from the study as a whole: Through in vitro validation, a few CMV-associated chains were shown to be specific for CMV antigens.

This clone was observed a handful of times. Antigen unknown. The PCR made use of 60 Vbeta and 13 Jbeta primers. Method: immunoSEQ multiplex PCR; TCRdb's copy keeps in-frame clones and lacks some. The sample includes about 220,000 clones, 82% seen only once; the top ten take approximately 5.7%. CDR3 size: 14 residues. Trimming left V 3 bases short and J 2 bases short, with 9 bases between. CDR1 and CDR2 from the germline V gene are KGHSH and LQKENI. This sequence was found in a man aged 35-49 years in good health and CMV-seropositive. This rearrangement joins TRBV18 to TRBJ2-3; D ambiguous. The sample was PBMCs. CDR3 coding DNA: TGTGCCAGCTCACCTCAGGTAAACACAGATACGCAGTATTTT. This translates into CASSPQVNTDTQYF.